This TCR beta chain comes out of a study of cytomegalovirus exposure and HLA in healthy donors. Study-level results: Listed as cytomegalovirus-associated were 150 or so TCR beta chains.

Concerning this clone: As yet, its antigen is unknown.

PCR primers comprised 60 Vbeta and 13 Jbeta primers. Measured with immunoSEQ multiplex PCR; TCRdb has only the in-frame clones, and not every one. The sample lists approximately 90,000 clones, 63% seen once, with about 6.7% in the top ten. The CDR3 runs 13 residues. Germline V gene sequence: CDR1 LGHNT, CDR2 FRNRAP. The chain couples TRBV12-5 to TRBJ2-7; D gene unclear. Material: PBMCs. The clonotype comes from a woman in her 30s in good health and CMV-seronegative. This CDR3 is CVLPGSLSYEQYF. CDR3 sequence (DNA): TGTGTTCTTCCCGGGTCCTTATCCTACGAGCAGTACTTC.